This TCR beta chain comes out of a study of cytomegalovirus exposure and HLA in healthy donors. Regarding the study as a whole: Listed as cytomegalovirus-associated were around 160 TCR beta chains.

Deletions cut 6 bases from V and 4 bases from J, with 30 bases between. This CDR3 spans 19 amino acids. The germline V gene has CDR1 KGHSH and CDR2 LQKENI. A remark on this clone: Its antigen remains unknown.

Profiling relied on immunoSEQ multiplex PCR, and the TCRdb table lists in-frame clones only, not all of them. The sample carries tens of thousands of clones, roughly 94% recorded once. The donors were part of the validation cohort of 100 to 150 subjects. That cohort was separate from the first cohort, which comprised about 670 subjects. The clonotype originates from a woman between 18 and 29 years old in good health and CMV-seropositive. Source material: PBMCs. The chain joins TRBV18 to TRBJ1-2; possible D gene TRBD1, 5 bases. CDR3 sequence: CASSLLRGDGTGRGYGYTF. The CDR3 DNA reads TGTGCCAGCTCTCTATTAAGGGGCGACGGGACCGGGCGGGGCTATGGCTACACCTTC.